These 21 T cell receptor beta chains were all obtained from the same sample, sequenced in a study of PD-L1 blockade in urothelial cancer. Measured with immunoSEQ multiplex PCR; TCRdb has only the in-frame clones, and not every one. The sample consists of 45,000 to 60,000 clones, roughly 87% of them appearing once. Source: PBMCs, taken around atezolizumab (anti-PD-L1) treatment. The receptors were sampled from a man between 60 and 75 years old with urothelial cancer.

The genes are TRBV5-4 and TRBJ1-1; no reliable D call. This CDR3 spans 17 amino acids. CDR1 and CDR2 (germline): SGHNT, YYREEE (reference sequence). The V end lost 0 bases, the J end lost 3 bases, and 18 bases lay between the germline ends. This CDR3 reads CASSLAGRILDYTEAFF. CDR3 nucleotides: TGTGCCAGCAGCTTGGCCGGGCGCATACTAGATTACACTGAAGCTTTCTTT.

The CDR3 protein is CASSPQPSGELFF. For the CDR3, the DNA is TGTGCCAGCAGCCCACAGCCGTCCGGGGAGCTGTTTTTT. The rearrangement uses TRBV7-9 and TRBJ2-2, with D unclear. Germline assignment: CDR1 SEHNR and CDR2 FQNEAQ (reference sequence). The CDR3 contains 13 residues. The ends were cut back, 5 bases at V and 6 bases at J, with 10 bases in the middle.

The V call is TRBV7-9, the J call TRBJ1-3; 7 nucleotides line up with TRBD1. Trimming removed 4 bases from V and 7 bases from J; junction bases left unmatched: 10. Germline CDR1 reads SEHNR; CDR2 reads FQNEAQ (reference sequence). CDR3 size: 15 residues. The CDR3 region is CASSSSAFRGNTIYF. DNA of the CDR3: TGTGCCAGCAGCTCCAGCGCCTTCAGGGGGAACACCATATATTTT.

This clone appeared a single time. The rearrangement links TRBV7-9 to TRBJ2-5; D gene ambiguous. The V gene lost 6 bases and the J gene lost 4 bases, with 15 bases spanning the gap. This CDR3 has 14 amino acids. CDR1 and CDR2 (germline): SEHNR, FQNEAQ (reference sequence). DNA of the CDR3: TGTGCCAGCAGTCCCGACGAGGTCGTAGAGACCCAGTACTTC. It encodes CASSPDEVVETQYF.

V usage is TRBV5-1 and J usage is TRBJ1-2; 11 bases map to TRBD1. The CDR3 is 16 amino acids. The V gene's germline CDR1 is SGHRS and CDR2 YFSETQ. The V segment lost 0 bases and the J segment 6 bases; nucleotides outside the gene matches: 7. Written as DNA, the CDR3 is TGCGCCAGCAGCTTGGAGTCTGGGGACAGGGGGGATGGCTACACCTTC. This sequence encodes CASSLESGDRGDGYTF.

The genes are TRBV19 and TRBJ1-4; tentative D call: TRBD1 (6 bases). CDR1 and CDR2 (germline): LNHDA, SQIVND (reference sequence). V gave up 3 bases and J gave up 1 base, with 12 bases separating them. The CDR3 contains 16 residues. In nucleotides, the CDR3 is TGTGCCAGTAGTATCTCCGGGACACGAACTAATGAAAAACTGTTTTTT. Protein: CASSISGTRTNEKLFF.

The chain carries TRBV19 and TRBJ1-5; 10 bases line up with TRBD1. V lost 3 bases, J lost 8 bases, and 7 bases stayed unmatched. The germline CDR1 and CDR2 sequences are LNHDA and SQIVND (reference sequence). This CDR3 has 15 amino acids. The CDR3 sequence: CASSIARTGGEPQHF. The CDR3 nucleotides read TGTGCCAGTAGTATTGCCAGGACAGGGGGTGAGCCCCAGCATTTT. Filled out from reference TRBV19 and TRBJ1-5, the complete variable domain reads DGGITQSPKYLFRKEGQNVTLSCEQNLNHDAMYWYRQDPGQGLRLIYYSQIVNDFQKGDIAEGYSVSREKKESFPLTVTSAQKNPTAFYLCASSIARTGGEPQHFGDGTRLSIL.

The gene calls are TRBV11-2 and TRBJ1-1; D is perhaps TRBD1 (5 bases). In germline, CDR1 is SGHAT, CDR2 FQNNGV. Trimming took 5 bases from V and 1 from J, leaving 14 bases between them. This CDR3 spans 15 amino acids. CDR3 sequence: CASSPQMGGNTEAFF. CDR3 sequence (DNA): TGTGCCAGCAGCCCACAGATGGGGGGGAACACTGAAGCTTTCTTT.

V usage is TRBV7-8 and J usage is TRBJ2-1, with a weak D call TRBD2 (6 bases). Germline V gives CDR1 SGHVS, CDR2 FQNEAQ. Trimming cost V 2 bases and J 6 bases, with 17 bases left between them. The CDR3 contains 16 residues. The CDR3 DNA follows: TGTGCCAGCAGCTTAAGGGTCGGGGAGGTGGGCAATGAGCAGTTCTTC. Translated: CASSLRVGEVGNEQFF.

The chain combines TRBV10-3 with TRBJ1-1; D unclear. The CDR3 consists of 13 residues. The V gene's germline CDR1 is ENHRY and CDR2 SYGVKD. The V end was cut by 3 bases, the J end by 1 base, with 6 bases between. In DNA form, the CDR3 reads TGTGCCATCAGTGAAAGACAGAACACTGAAGCTTTCTTT. It codes for CAISERQNTEAFF.

This sequence joins TRBV7-9 and TRBJ2-6; 11 bases align to TRBD1. Germline CDR1 SEHNR, CDR2 FQNEAQ (reference sequence). This CDR3 contains 17 residues. J was trimmed by 4 bases and V by 5 bases; bases with no gene match: 7. CDR3 sequence (DNA): TGTGCCAGCAGCCGGACAGGGGGCGCGGTCGGGGCCAACGTCCTGACTTTC. It specifies CASSRTGGAVGANVLTF.

V and J are TRBV5-1 and TRBJ1-6, with no clear D. Germline CDR1 is SGHRS and CDR2 is YFSETQ. The CDR3 sequence is 14 residues long. Trimming left V 0 bases short and J 8 bases short, with 9 bases between. CDR3 residues: CASSLGQAYSPLHF. DNA for the CDR3: TGCGCCAGCAGCTTGGGCCAAGCATATTCACCCCTCCACTTT.

The rearrangement joins TRBV19 to TRBJ1-1; D is uncertain. Looked up from germline, CDR1 is LNHDA and CDR2 is SQIVND (reference sequence). This CDR3 comprises 13 residues. Trimming stripped 6 bases from V and 3 bases from J, with 11 bases between. The CDR3 loop is CASRKEGDTEAFF. The CDR3 DNA follows: TGTGCCAGTAGAAAGGAAGGAGACACTGAAGCTTTCTTT. Based on the CDR3 plus reference TRBV19 and TRBJ1-1, the full variable domain is DGGITQSPKYLFRKEGQNVTLSCEQNLNHDAMYWYRQDPGQGLRLIYYSQIVNDFQKGDIAEGYSVSREKKESFPLTVTSAQKNPTAFYLCASRKEGDTEAFFGQGTRLTVV.

The V and J genes are TRBV5-1 and TRBJ1-1; D unclear. V lost 0 bases and J lost 1, with 7 bases in between. Germline V gives CDR1 SGHRS, CDR2 YFSETQ. The CDR3 has 14 residues. DNA of the CDR3: TGCGCCAGCAGCTTGGGACATAGGAACACTGAAGCTTTCTTT. Translating it yields CASSLGHRNTEAFF.

This sequence joins TRBV7-2 and TRBJ2-5; D possibly corresponds to TRBD1 (5 bases). The germline V and J ends were trimmed by 0 bases and 4 bases, with 9 bases remaining between them. CDR3 length equals 14 residues. From germline, CDR1 is SGHTA and CDR2 FQGNSA. CDR3 sequence: CASSLARQGETQYF. The CDR3 nucleotides read TGTGCCAGCAGCTTAGCTCGGCAGGGAGAGACCCAGTACTTC.

CDR3: CASSPPTGNYGYTF. The CDR3 DNA sequence: TGTGCCAGCAGCCCCCCCACAGGGAACTATGGCTACACCTTC. The chain joins TRBV11-2 to TRBJ1-2; D possibly corresponds to TRBD1 (6 bases). The length of the CDR3 is 14 residues. V lost 5 bases and J 2 bases, leaving 12 bases between the germline ends. The germline gives CDR1 SGHAT, CDR2 FQNNGV.

In DNA, the CDR3 is TGTGCCAGCTCAGAGGCAGCCGTTTTGAACACTGAAGCTTTCTTT. Its protein is CASSEAAVLNTEAFF. This sequence joins TRBV18 and TRBJ1-1; D gene uncertain. Trimming shortened V by 5 bases and J by 0 bases, and 13 bases separated the two germline ends. The CDR3 has 15 amino acids. Per germline, CDR1 KGHSH and CDR2 LQKENI.

V gene TRBV4-1 combines with J gene TRBJ2-2, with 9 bases that match TRBD2. Trimming took 0 bases from V and 0 from J; bases not matched to a gene: 8. The V gene's germline CDR1 is MGHRA and CDR2 YSYEKL. The CDR3 is 19 amino acids. The CDR3 reads CASSQDFGTSRPNTGELFF. In nucleotides, the CDR3 is TGCGCCAGCAGCCAAGATTTCGGGACTAGCAGACCGAACACCGGGGAGCTGTTTTTT.

This clone showed up just once. The chain is built from TRBV4-1 and TRBJ1-1; D call uncertain. Germline values: CDR1 MGHRA, CDR2 YSYEKL. The CDR3 length is 17 residues. Trimming pared 0 bases from V and 0 bases from J, leaving 14 bases between. DNA of the CDR3: TGCGCCAGCAGCCAAGATCATAAGAGAGAGGTGAACACTGAAGCTTTCTTT. Translated: CASSQDHKREVNTEAFF.

The chain carries TRBV7-2 and TRBJ2-3; 10 nucleotides agree with TRBD2. The ends lost 1 base at V and 3 bases at J; junction bases unmatched: 7. The germline gives CDR1 SGHTA, CDR2 FQGNSA. The CDR3 runs to 17 residues. In nucleotides, the CDR3 is TGTGCCAGCAGCTTAGGGCTACTAGCGGGGTGGACAGATACGCAGTATTTT. This translates into CASSLGLLAGWTDTQYF.

The genes are TRBV11-2 and TRBJ2-7, with D possibly being TRBD1 (5 bases). This CDR3 has 13 amino acids. Germline lookup yields CDR1 SGHAT and CDR2 FQNNGV. V was pared by 5 bases and J by 0 bases, with 8 bases between. CDR3 coding DNA: TGTGCCAGCAGCAGGACACACTCCTACGAGCAGTACTTC. It translates to CASSRTHSYEQYF.